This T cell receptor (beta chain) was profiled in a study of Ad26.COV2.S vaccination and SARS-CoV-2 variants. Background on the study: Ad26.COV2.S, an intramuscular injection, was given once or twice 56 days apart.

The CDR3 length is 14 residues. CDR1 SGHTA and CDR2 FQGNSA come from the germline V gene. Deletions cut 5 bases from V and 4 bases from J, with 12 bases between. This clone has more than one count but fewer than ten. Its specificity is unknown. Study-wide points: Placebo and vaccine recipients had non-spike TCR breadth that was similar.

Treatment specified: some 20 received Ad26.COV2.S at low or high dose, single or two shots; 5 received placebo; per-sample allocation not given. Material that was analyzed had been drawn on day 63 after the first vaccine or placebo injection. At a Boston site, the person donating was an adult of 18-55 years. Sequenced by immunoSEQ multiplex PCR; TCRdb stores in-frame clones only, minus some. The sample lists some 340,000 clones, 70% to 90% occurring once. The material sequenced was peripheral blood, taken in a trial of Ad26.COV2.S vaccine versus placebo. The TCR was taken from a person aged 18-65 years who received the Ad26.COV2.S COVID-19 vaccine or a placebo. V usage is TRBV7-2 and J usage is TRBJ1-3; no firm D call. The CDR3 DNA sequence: TGTGCCAGCAGCGTACAGCGATCGGGAAACACCATATATTTT. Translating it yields CASSVQRSGNTIYF.